These 15 T cell receptor beta chains came from one sample sequenced in a study of cytomegalovirus exposure and HLA in healthy donors. The PCR used 60 Vbeta and 13 Jbeta primers. Sequenced by immunoSEQ multiplex PCR; TCRdb stores in-frame clones only, minus some. The sample consists of 130,000 or so clones, over 60% of them appearing once. Sequencing was performed on PBMCs. The receptors here all came from a woman in her fifties or sixties in good health and CMV-seronegative.

The V call is TRBV2, the J call TRBJ2-3, with D perhaps matching TRBD2 (7 bases). V was clipped by 8 bases and J by 3 bases, with 15 bases between them. Per germline, CDR1 SNHLY and CDR2 FYNNEI. The CDR3 sequence is 14 residues long. This chain's CDR3 is CASWRGGATDTQYF. The CDR3, as DNA: TGTGCCAGCTGGAGAGGGGGGGCGACAGATACGCAGTATTTT.

The rearrangement uses TRBV25-1 and TRBJ2-3, with D possibly TRBD1 on 6 matching bases. The CDR3 totals 18 residues. Germline loops: CDR1 MGHDK, CDR2 SYGVNS. V lost 4 bases, J lost 4 bases, and 24 bases lay in between. This CDR3 is CASSANHGGRAFADTQYF. The CDR3 DNA reads TGTGCCAGCAGTGCAAACCATGGGGGCAGGGCATTCGCAGATACGCAGTATTTT.

The V and J genes are TRBV27 and TRBJ2-4, with 10 bases matching TRBD1. Trimming removed 5 bases from V and 7 bases from J; junction bases left unmatched: 8. This CDR3 spans 15 amino acids. Germline assignment: CDR1 MNHEY and CDR2 SMNVEV (reference sequence). The CDR3 sequence is CASSPGTGDRNIQYF. CDR3 in DNA: TGTGCCAGCAGTCCAGGGACAGGGGATCGCAACATTCAGTACTTC.

The V gene is TRBV9, the J gene TRBJ1-1; D is uncertain. The CDR3 spans 15 residues. Trimming removed 4 bases at V and 2 bases at J, with 15 bases between. CDR1 SGDLS and CDR2 YYNGEE come from the germline V gene. This chain's CDR3 is CASSSHTAGNTEAFF. The DNA of the CDR3 is TGTGCCAGCAGCTCCCACACGGCGGGAAACACTGAAGCTTTCTTT. Full variable domain (outside the CDR3, taken from reference TRBV9 and TRBJ1-1): DSGVTQTPKHLITATGQRVTLRCSPRSGDLSVYWYQQSLDQGLQFLIQYYNGEERAKGNILERFSAQQFPDLHSELNLSSLELGDSALYFCASSSHTAGNTEAFFGQGTRLTVV.

The V call is TRBV6-5, the J call TRBJ1-2; D remains ambiguous. The CDR3 runs 14 residues. The V gene lost 5 bases and the J gene lost 5 bases, with 15 bases spanning the gap. Germline loops: CDR1 MNHEY, CDR2 SVGAGI. CDR3 sequence: CASSKAGPTYGYTF. CDR3 DNA: TGTGCCAGCAGTAAGGCAGGTCCAACTTATGGCTACACCTTC.

This clone was observed once. The chain combines TRBV27 with TRBJ2-7, with 8 bases fitting TRBD2. V dropped 3 bases and J dropped 4; count of bases not matched to a gene: 8. CDR1 MNHEY and CDR2 SMNVEV come from the germline V gene (reference sequence). This CDR3 comprises 15 residues. The DNA for the CDR3 is TGTGCCAGCAGTTTCATAGCGGGGAAGGGATACGAGCAGTACTTC. It specifies CASSFIAGKGYEQYF.

This clone has only one observation. The chain couples TRBV15 to TRBJ1-1; maybe TRBD1 (5 bases). CDR1 and CDR2 (germline): LNHNV, YYDKDF (reference sequence). This CDR3 comprises 14 residues. V shed 1 base and J shed 1 base, with 7 bases lying between them. As DNA, the CDR3 is TGTGCCACCAGCAGAGTTGACAGGAACACTGAAGCTTTCTTT. This sequence encodes CATSRVDRNTEAFF.

The rearrangement joins TRBV4-1 to TRBJ2-7, with TRBD2 identical over 10 bases. This CDR3 is built from 15 residues. After removal of 3 bases from V and 9 bases from J, the junction contained 11 bases not matched to a gene. The V gene's germline CDR1 is MGHRA and CDR2 YSYEKL. This CDR3 reads CASSHGGLAAPRQYF. The CDR3 DNA reads as TGCGCCAGCAGCCATGGTGGACTAGCGGCCCCTAGGCAGTACTTC.

This chain joins TRBV9 and TRBJ2-7, with TRBD2 matching over 7 bases. CDR1 is SGDLS, CDR2 YYNGEE, per germline. This CDR3 contains 14 residues. With 4 bases clipped from V and 3 bases from J, the junction kept 7 bases outside the gene matches. The CDR3 sequence is CASSPGGGLYEQYF. The CDR3, as DNA: TGTGCCAGCAGCCCCGGGGGAGGGCTCTACGAGCAGTACTTC. The full variable domain, its missing parts supplied by reference TRBV9 and TRBJ2-7, is DSGVTQTPKHLITATGQRVTLRCSPRSGDLSVYWYQQSLDQGLQFLIQYYNGEERAKGNILERFSAQQFPDLHSELNLSSLELGDSALYFCASSPGGGLYEQYFGPGTRLTVT.

This clone was recorded once. This chain links TRBV6-1 with TRBJ1-1; 7 bases are a match to TRBD1. Looked up from germline, CDR1 is MNHNS and CDR2 is SASEGT. V dropped 6 bases and J dropped 3; count of bases not matched to a gene: 7. The CDR3 spans 14 residues. The CDR3: CASRPRDRDTEAFF. The DNA for the CDR3 is TGTGCCAGCAGACCCCGGGACAGAGACACTGAAGCTTTCTTT.

The chain has TRBV5-1 and TRBJ1-2, with 7 bases matching TRBD1. V was pared by 2 bases and J by 7 bases, with 8 bases of the junction left unmatched. The CDR3 has 14 amino acids. Per germline, CDR1 SGHRS and CDR2 YFSETQ. The CDR3 sequence: CASSFGQGVTGYTF. The CDR3 DNA sequence: TGCGCCAGCAGCTTCGGGCAGGGGGTGACTGGCTACACCTTC.

The J gene is TRBJ2-3, the V gene TRBV28; D remains ambiguous. V was shortened by 3 bases and J by 10 bases, with 17 bases between the two germline ends. CDR3 length: 14 residues. Germline CDR1 MDHEN, CDR2 SYDVKM. Here the CDR3 reads CASSFTFRPAAQYF. The CDR3 nucleotides read TGTGCCAGCAGTTTCACATTCAGGCCGGCTGCGCAGTATTTT.

The count of this clone is one. The rearrangement links TRBV28 to TRBJ2-1; D is possibly TRBD1 (5 bases). This CDR3 comprises 12 residues. The V end was cut by 2 bases, the J end by 10 bases, with 9 bases between. Germline values: CDR1 MDHEN, CDR2 SYDVKM. The CDR3 DNA follows: TGTGCCAGCAGTTTAATGCAGGGAGAGCAGTTCTTC. Its translation: CASSLMQGEQFF.

V gene TRBV5-1 combines with J gene TRBJ2-3, with TRBD2 matching over 9 bases. The V gene's germline CDR1 is SGHRS and CDR2 YFSETQ. The CDR3 consists of 15 residues. The ends lost 6 bases at V and 3 bases at J; junction bases unmatched: 8. The CDR3: CASTALAGTTDTQYF. As DNA, the CDR3 is TGCGCCAGCACGGCGCTAGCGGGGACAACAGATACGCAGTATTTT.

This chain connects TRBV18 to TRBJ1-5; D gene ambiguous. Germline V gene data show CDR1 as KGHSH and CDR2 as LQKENI. The CDR3 length is 14 residues. Deletions cut 6 bases from V and 1 base from J, with 10 bases between. CDR3 bases: TGTGCCAGCTCCCTCGGCAGGAGCAATCAGCCCCAGCATTTT. Its protein is CASSLGRSNQPQHF.